The source of this T cell receptor beta chain is a study of cytomegalovirus exposure and HLA in healthy donors. PCR used 60 Vbeta primers and 13 Jbeta primers. Only in-frame clones appear in the TCRdb table, and some are missing; sequencing was by immunoSEQ multiplex PCR. The sample has about 200,000 clones; about 74% are singletons. Germline V lookup: CDR1 GTSNPN, CDR2 SVGIG (reference sequence). V was clipped by 2 bases and J by 5 bases, with 10 bases between them. The length of the CDR3 is 13 residues. The rearrangement joins TRBV30 to TRBJ1-5; the D gene is possibly TRBD1 (6 bases). The sequenced sample consisted of PBMCs. The clonotype comes from a man in his forties in good health and CMV-seronegative. CDR3 in DNA: TGTGCCTGGAGTTTGGGGGCGGATCAGCCCCAGCATTTT. Translating gives CAWSLGADQPQHF.